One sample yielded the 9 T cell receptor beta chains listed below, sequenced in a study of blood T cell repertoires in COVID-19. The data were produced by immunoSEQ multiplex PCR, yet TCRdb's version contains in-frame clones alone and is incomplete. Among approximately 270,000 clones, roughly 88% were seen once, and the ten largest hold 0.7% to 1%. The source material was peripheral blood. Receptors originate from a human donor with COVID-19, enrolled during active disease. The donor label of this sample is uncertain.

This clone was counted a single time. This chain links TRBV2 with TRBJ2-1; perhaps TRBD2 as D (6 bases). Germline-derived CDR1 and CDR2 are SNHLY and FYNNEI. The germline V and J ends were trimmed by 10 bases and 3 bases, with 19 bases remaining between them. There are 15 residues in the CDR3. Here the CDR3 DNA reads TGTGCCACCCTCTATGGGGGAGGATTCTACAATGAGCAGTTCTTC. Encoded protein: CATLYGGGFYNEQFF.

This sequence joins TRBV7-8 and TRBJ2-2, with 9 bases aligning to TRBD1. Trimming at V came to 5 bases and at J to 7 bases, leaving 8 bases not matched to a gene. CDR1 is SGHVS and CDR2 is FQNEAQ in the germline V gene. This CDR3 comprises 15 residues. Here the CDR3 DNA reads TGTGCCAGCAGCCCCGGACAGGGGTTAATCGGGGAGCTGTTTTTT. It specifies CASSPGQGLIGELFF.

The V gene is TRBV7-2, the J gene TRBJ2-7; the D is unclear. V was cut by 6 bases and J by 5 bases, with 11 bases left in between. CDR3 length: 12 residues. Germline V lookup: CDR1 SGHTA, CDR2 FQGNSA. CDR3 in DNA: TGTGCCAGCAGACTTCAGGTGGACGAGCAGTACTTC. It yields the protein CASRLQVDEQYF.

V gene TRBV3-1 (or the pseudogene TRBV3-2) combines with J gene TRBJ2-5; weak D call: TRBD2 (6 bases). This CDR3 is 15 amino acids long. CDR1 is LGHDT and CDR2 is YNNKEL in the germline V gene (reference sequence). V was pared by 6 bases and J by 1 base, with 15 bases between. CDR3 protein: CASSSLAETQETQYF. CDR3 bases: TGTGCCAGCAGTAGCTTAGCGGAGACCCAAGAGACCCAGTACTTC.

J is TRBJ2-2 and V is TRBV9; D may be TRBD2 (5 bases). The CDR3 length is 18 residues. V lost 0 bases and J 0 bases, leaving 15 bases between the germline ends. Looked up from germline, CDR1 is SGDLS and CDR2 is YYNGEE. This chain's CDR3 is CASSVDLSLAANTGELFF. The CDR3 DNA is TGTGCCAGCAGCGTAGATCTGTCCCTAGCCGCGAACACCGGGGAGCTGTTTTTT.

DNA for the CDR3: TGTGCCAGCAGTAAGTACAGAGACCCGAACACTGAAGCTTTCTTT. It specifies CASSKYRDPNTEAFF. The V gene is TRBV27, the J gene TRBJ1-1; D gene unclear. Trimming left V 5 bases short and J 1 base short, with 14 bases between. Germline V gene sequence: CDR1 MNHEY, CDR2 SMNVEV (reference sequence). The CDR3 contains 15 residues.

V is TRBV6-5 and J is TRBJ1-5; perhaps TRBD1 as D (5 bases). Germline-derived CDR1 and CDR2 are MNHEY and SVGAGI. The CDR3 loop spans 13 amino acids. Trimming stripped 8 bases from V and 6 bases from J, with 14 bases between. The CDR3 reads CASYQGLGQPQHF. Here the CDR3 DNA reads TGTGCCAGCTACCAGGGCTTGGGTCAGCCCCAGCATTTT.

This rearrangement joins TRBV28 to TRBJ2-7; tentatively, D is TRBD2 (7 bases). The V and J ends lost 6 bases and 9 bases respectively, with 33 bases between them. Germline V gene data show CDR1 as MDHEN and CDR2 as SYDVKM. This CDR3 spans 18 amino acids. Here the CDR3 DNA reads TGTGCCAGCAGGACCCTAAGGCGGGGGCGCGGGCTTGGGTTCGGGCAGTACTTC. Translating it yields CASRTLRRGRGLGFGQYF.

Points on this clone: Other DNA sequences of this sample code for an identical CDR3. The DNA for the CDR3 is TGTGCCAGCAGCCCAGGGACTAGCGGGAGAACAGATACGCAGTATTTT. Translating gives CASSPGTSGRTDTQYF. The V gene is TRBV11-3, the J gene TRBJ2-3, with 14 positions matching TRBD2. J lost 3 bases, V lost 5 bases, and 4 bases had no gene match. The germline CDR1 and CDR2 sequences are SGHNT and YENEEA. The CDR3 totals 16 residues.